This is a list of T cell receptor beta chains from one sample in a study of blood T cells in healthy people across ages. MiXCR, run by TCRdb on the 5' RACE reads, gives a single entry per CDR3 protein. The sample includes approximately 730,000 distinct CDR3 sequences, approximately 43% of them seen just once. The sample comprised blood. The source of these receptors is a woman aged 55-69 years in good health. CDR3s include the opening cysteine and the closing phenylalanine or tryptophan. The order of the fields is D gene, J gene, V gene, clone size, CDR3 DNA, CDR3 protein. D genes are given only for firm matches. Only part of the rows carry a size: once, few, many, or a class if the clone is expanded.

D: TRBD2
J: TRBJ2-3
V: TRBV24-1
size: .
DNA: TGTGCCACCAGTGACTCGCGGGAGTATACGCATACGCAGTATTTT
CDR3: CATSDSREYTHTQYF

D: TRBD2
J: TRBJ2-7
V: TRBV7-6
size: .
DNA: TGTGCCAGCAGCTCGTCAGCGGGGACCTCCTACAATGAGCAGTACTTC
CDR3: CASSSSAGTSYNEQYF

D: .
J: TRBJ1-3
V: TRBV20-1
size: few
DNA: TGCAGTGCTAGGGCGACAGGTGGGCACTCCTCTGGAAACACCATATATTTT
CDR3: CSARATGGHSSGNTIYF

D: TRBD1
J: TRBJ2-3
V: TRBV11-2
size: .
DNA: TGTGCCAGCAGCTTAGCCTGGGACAGTAGCACAGATACGCAGTATTTT
CDR3: CASSLAWDSSTDTQYF

D: .
J: TRBJ2-3
V: TRBV11-3
size: .
DNA: TGTGCCAGCAGCTTGGCGGCGGGAGATACGCAGTATTTT
CDR3: CASSLAAGDTQYF

D: .
J: TRBJ1-6
V: TRBV7-7
size: once
DNA: TGTGCCAGCAGCTTGAGGTCCGAGGGGACGATAGGTAATTCACCCCTCCACTTT
CDR3: CASSLRSEGTIGNSPLHF

D: TRBD2
J: TRBJ2-3
V: TRBV7-2
size: .
DNA: TGTGCCAGCAGCTTAGTTGGGGGAGGGCCCGCAGATACGCAGTATTTT
CDR3: CASSLVGGGPADTQYF

D: .
J: TRBJ1-1
V: TRBV28
size: .
DNA: TGTGCCAGCAGTATCCCCAGGGGACCCGTCACTGAAGCTTTCTTT
CDR3: CASSIPRGPVTEAFF

D: .
J: TRBJ1-6
V: TRBV20-1
size: .
DNA: TGCAGTGTCGTCTCAGGTGATTCACCCCTCCACTTT
CDR3: CSVVSGDSPLHF

D: .
J: TRBJ2-2
V: TRBV21-1
size: few
DNA: TGTGCCAGCAGCAAATTAGGAGAAACGCTTATGGGGGAGCTGTTTTTT
CDR3: CASSKLGETLMGELFF

D: .
J: TRBJ2-7
V: TRBV10-3
size: .
DNA: TGTGCCATCAGTGATGACCTTGCGGGATTCTCCTACGAGCAGTACTTC
CDR3: CAISDDLAGFSYEQYF

D: .
J: TRBJ1-2
V: TRBV6-5
size: .
DNA: TGTGCCAGCAGCCGGACGAGAGCTAACTATGGCTACACCTTC
CDR3: CASSRTRANYGYTF

D: TRBD2
J: TRBJ2-7
V: TRBV12-3/TRBV12-4
size: few
DNA: TGTGCCAGCAGTCCTAGCGGGGGGGCTGGTTACAATGAGCAGTACTTC
CDR3: CASSPSGGAGYNEQYF

D: TRBD2
J: TRBJ2-7
V: TRBV27
size: few
DNA: TGTGCCACCATGTCTAGCGGGAGCGGCGAGCAGTACTTC
CDR3: CATMSSGSGEQYF

D: .
J: TRBJ1-4
V: TRBV6-1
size: few
DNA: TGTGCCAGCAGTGACCCGACAGCTAGTAATGAAAAACTGTTTTTT
CDR3: CASSDPTASNEKLFF

D: .
J: TRBJ1-1
V: TRBV6-2/TRBV6-3
size: .
DNA: TGTGCCACCTCCCCGTTAGGCCGTCGGGGCACTGAAGCTTTCTTT
CDR3: CATSPLGRRGTEAFF

D: TRBD2
J: TRBJ2-7
V: TRBV27
size: few
DNA: TGTGCCAGCAGTGGGACTAGCGGATCCGAGCAGTACTTC
CDR3: CASSGTSGSEQYF

D: TRBD2
J: TRBJ2-7
V: TRBV10-3
size: many
DNA: TGTGCCATCAGTGATAGCGGGGGGATCGCCTACGAGCAGTACTTC
CDR3: CAISDSGGIAYEQYF

D: TRBD2
J: TRBJ2-3
V: TRBV7-2
size: .
DNA: TGTGCCAGCAGCTTTTTAGCGGGGGAGGCAGATACGGAGTATTTT
CDR3: CASSFLAGEADTEYF

D: TRBD1
J: TRBJ2-3
V: TRBV6-2/TRBV6-3
size: .
DNA: TGTGCCAGCAGCAGACAGGGGGAAAGCACAGATACGCAGTATTTT
CDR3: CASSRQGESTDTQYF

D: .
J: TRBJ2-7
V: TRBV2
size: few
DNA: TGTGCCAGCGATTCGGGCGAGCAGTACTTC
CDR3: CASDSGEQYF

D: .
J: TRBJ2-7
V: TRBV5-1
size: .
DNA: TGCGCCAGCAGCAGGGAGGGGGTAAGGCGGTACGAGCAGTACTTC
CDR3: CASSREGVRRYEQYF

D: .
J: TRBJ2-7
V: TRBV20-1
size: .
DNA: TGCAGTGCCCCCTTCTACAATGAGCAGTACTTC
CDR3: CSAPFYNEQYF

D: TRBD1
J: TRBJ1-6
V: TRBV4-3
size: few
DNA: TGCGCCAGCAGCCAAGATCTTGCACGGACAGGCAGTTATTCACCCCTCCACTTT
CDR3: CASSQDLARTGSYSPLHF

D: .
J: TRBJ1-1
V: TRBV4-3
size: .
DNA: TGCGCCAGCAGCCAAGATAGACTCCCAGAAGCGGACGGAAAGAACACTGAAGCTTTCTTT
CDR3: CASSQDRLPEADGKNTEAFF

D: .
J: TRBJ2-1
V: TRBV29-1
size: once
DNA: TGCAGCTCCTCTAGGGGCTCGAGGGTGGATGAGCAGTTCTTC
CDR3: CSSSRGSRVDEQFF

D: .
J: TRBJ2-7
V: TRBV3-1
size: once
DNA: TGTGCCAGCAGCCAAGATATTGACGAGCAGTACTTC
CDR3: CASSQDIDEQYF

D: .
J: TRBJ2-7
V: TRBV27
size: once
DNA: TGTGCCAGCAGTTCCAATCTCCGGGCCCGAGGCTACGAGCAGTACTTC
CDR3: CASSSNLRARGYEQYF

D: .
J: TRBJ2-7
V: TRBV4-2
size: .
DNA: TGTGCCAGCAGCCAAGATCGGGCCGGGACTTACTCGTCCTACGAGCAGTACTTC
CDR3: CASSQDRAGTYSSYEQYF

D: TRBD1
J: TRBJ1-1
V: TRBV7-3
size: few
DNA: TGTGCCAGCAGCTTGGGGGGGACAGGGGGCACTGAAGCTTTCTTT
CDR3: CASSLGGTGGTEAFF

D: .
J: TRBJ1-5
V: TRBV7-8
size: few
DNA: TGTGCCAGCAGCCCCTGGTCGAGCAATCAGCCCCAGCATTTT
CDR3: CASSPWSSNQPQHF

D: TRBD2
J: TRBJ2-1
V: TRBV7-2
size: .
DNA: TGTGCCAGCAGCCCAACTTTGACTAGCGGGAGGGCCGGTGAGCAGTTCTTC
CDR3: CASSPTLTSGRAGEQFF

D: .
J: TRBJ1-2
V: TRBV29-1
size: once
DNA: TGCAGCGTTGAGGGGCCGGGGACCTATGGCTACACCTTC
CDR3: CSVEGPGTYGYTF

D: TRBD2
J: TRBJ2-7
V: TRBV6-6
size: few
DNA: TGTGCCAGCAGTTCGACCACCGGGACTATAACCTACGAGCAGTACTTC
CDR3: CASSSTTGTITYEQYF

D: .
J: TRBJ2-7
V: TRBV5-1
size: .
DNA: TGCGCCAGCAGCTTGGGTACGGGAGCAACCTACGAGCAGTACTTC
CDR3: CASSLGTGATYEQYF

D: TRBD1
J: TRBJ1-1
V: TRBV20-1
size: few
DNA: TGCAGTGCTGACCCCGGACAGGGTCGGGGTAGGAACACTGAAGCTTTCTTT
CDR3: CSADPGQGRGRNTEAFF

D: .
J: TRBJ1-2
V: TRBV10-1
size: .
DNA: TGCGCCAGCAGTGACGGCAGGGGCCGGGGCTACACCTTC
CDR3: CASSDGRGRGYTF

D: .
J: TRBJ2-3
V: TRBV7-8
size: many
DNA: TGTGCCAGCAGCTTACTGAGGACCGTCCCCGATCCTACGCAGTATTTT
CDR3: CASSLLRTVPDPTQYF

D: TRBD2
J: TRBJ2-1
V: TRBV7-9
size: few
DNA: TGTGCCAGCAGCGAAGGGACTAGCGGGAGGCGTGAGCAGTTCTTC
CDR3: CASSEGTSGRREQFF

D: .
J: TRBJ2-7
V: TRBV11-2
size: once
DNA: TGTGCCAGCAGCTTCTCCGCTTCGGGACAACTTAACCCGAGCGAGCAGTACTTC
CDR3: CASSFSASGQLNPSEQYF

D: .
J: TRBJ2-3
V: TRBV9
size: once
DNA: TGTGCCAGCAGCGTAGAACCCTCACGAACTTATTTTAGCACAGATACGCAGTATTTT
CDR3: CASSVEPSRTYFSTDTQYF

D: TRBD2
J: TRBJ2-1
V: TRBV20-1
size: .
DNA: TGCAGTGCTAGAGGGGGGGCTAGCGGGAGTGAATACAATGAGCAGTTCTTC
CDR3: CSARGGASGSEYNEQFF

D: .
J: TRBJ1-5
V: TRBV20-1
size: .
DNA: TGCAGTGCTAATAAGGGACGTAGAAATCAGCCCCAGCATTTT
CDR3: CSANKGRRNQPQHF

D: TRBD1
J: TRBJ2-5
V: TRBV5-6
size: .
DNA: TGTGCCAGCAGAACATCCGGGACAGGGACCCTCAATGAGCAGTACTTC
CDR3: CASRTSGTGTLNEQYF

D: .
J: TRBJ2-3
V: TRBV20-1
size: .
DNA: TGCAGTGCTCCTCCGCGGGGGCGAGGCACAGATACGCAGTATTTT
CDR3: CSAPPRGRGTDTQYF

D: .
J: TRBJ2-7
V: TRBV10-3
size: .
DNA: TGTGCCGTCGGCTCCCACGAGCAGTACTTC
CDR3: CAVGSHEQYF

D: .
J: TRBJ1-5
V: TRBV10-3
size: .
DNA: TGTGCCATCAGTGGGCGGTCAGGGTCGGATCAGCCCCAGCATTTT
CDR3: CAISGRSGSDQPQHF